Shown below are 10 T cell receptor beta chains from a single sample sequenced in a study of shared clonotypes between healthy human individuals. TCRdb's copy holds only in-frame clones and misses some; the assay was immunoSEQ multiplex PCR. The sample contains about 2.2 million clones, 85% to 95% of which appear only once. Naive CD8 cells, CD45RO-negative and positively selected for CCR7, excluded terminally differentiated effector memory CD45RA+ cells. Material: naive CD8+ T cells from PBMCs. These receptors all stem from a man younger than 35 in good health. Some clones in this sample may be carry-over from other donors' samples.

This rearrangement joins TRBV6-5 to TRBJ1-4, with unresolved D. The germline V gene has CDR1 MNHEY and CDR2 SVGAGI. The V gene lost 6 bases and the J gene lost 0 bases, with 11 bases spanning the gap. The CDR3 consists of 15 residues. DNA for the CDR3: TGTGCCAGCAGAGCTCGGGGTTCAACTAATGAAAAACTGTTTTTT. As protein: CASRARGSTNEKLFF.

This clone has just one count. CDR3 region: CASSDPTGKRAFF. CDR3 in DNA: TGTGCCAGCAGCGACCCGACAGGGAAGCGAGCTTTCTTT. The chain recombines TRBV9 with TRBJ1-1, with TRBD1 matching over 7 bases. CDR3 length: 13 residues. The germline CDR1 and CDR2 sequences are SGDLS and YYNGEE. V lost 3 bases and J lost 10; bases outside the gene matches: 9.

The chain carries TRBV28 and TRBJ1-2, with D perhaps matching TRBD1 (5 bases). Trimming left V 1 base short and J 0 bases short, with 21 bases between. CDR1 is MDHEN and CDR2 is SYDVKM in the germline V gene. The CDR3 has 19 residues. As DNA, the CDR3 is TGTGCCAGCAGTTTATATCAGGGAACCATCTTGGCAGCTAACTATGGCTACACCTTC. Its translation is CASSLYQGTILAANYGYTF.

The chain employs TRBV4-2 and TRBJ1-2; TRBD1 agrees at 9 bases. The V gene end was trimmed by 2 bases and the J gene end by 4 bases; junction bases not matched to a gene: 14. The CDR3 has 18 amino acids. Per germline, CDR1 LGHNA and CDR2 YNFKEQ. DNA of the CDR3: TGTGCCAGCAGCCAAAACCGGAGGACAGGGGTCTCCGCCTATGGCTACACCTTC. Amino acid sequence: CASSQNRRTGVSAYGYTF.

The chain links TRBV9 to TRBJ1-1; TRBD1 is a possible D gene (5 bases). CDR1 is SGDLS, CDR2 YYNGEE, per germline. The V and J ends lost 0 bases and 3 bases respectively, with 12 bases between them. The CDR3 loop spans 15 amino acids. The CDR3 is CASSVDGGVYTEAFF. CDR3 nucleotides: TGTGCCAGCAGCGTAGATGGGGGGGTCTACACTGAAGCTTTCTTT. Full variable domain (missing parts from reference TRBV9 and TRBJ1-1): DSGVTQTPKHLITATGQRVTLRCSPRSGDLSVYWYQQSLDQGLQFLIQYYNGEERAKGNILERFSAQQFPDLHSELNLSSLELGDSALYFCASSVDGGVYTEAFFGQGTRLTVV.

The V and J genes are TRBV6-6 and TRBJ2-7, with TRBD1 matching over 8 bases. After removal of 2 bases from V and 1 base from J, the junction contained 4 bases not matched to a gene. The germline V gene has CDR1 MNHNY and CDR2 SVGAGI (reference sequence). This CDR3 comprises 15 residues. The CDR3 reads CASSYPWTGSYEQYF. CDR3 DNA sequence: TGTGCCAGCAGTTACCCTTGGACAGGGTCCTACGAGCAGTACTTC.

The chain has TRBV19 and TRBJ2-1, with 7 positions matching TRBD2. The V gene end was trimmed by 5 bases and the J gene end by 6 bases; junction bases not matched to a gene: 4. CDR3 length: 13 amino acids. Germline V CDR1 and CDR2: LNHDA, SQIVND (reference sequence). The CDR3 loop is CASSAGLFNEQFF. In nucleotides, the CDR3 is TGTGCCAGTAGTGCGGGACTATTCAATGAGCAGTTCTTC.

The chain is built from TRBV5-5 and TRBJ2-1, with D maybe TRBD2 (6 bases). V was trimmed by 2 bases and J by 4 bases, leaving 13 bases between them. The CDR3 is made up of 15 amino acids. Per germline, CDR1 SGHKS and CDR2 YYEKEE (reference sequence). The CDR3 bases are TGTGCCAGCAGCTTCTACGGGACTCTTTACAATGAGCAGTTCTTC. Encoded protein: CASSFYGTLYNEQFF.

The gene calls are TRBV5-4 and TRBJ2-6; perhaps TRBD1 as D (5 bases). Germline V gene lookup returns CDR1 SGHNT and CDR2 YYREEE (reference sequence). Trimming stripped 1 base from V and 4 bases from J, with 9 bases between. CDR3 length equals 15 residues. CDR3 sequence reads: CASSLWGSGANVLTF. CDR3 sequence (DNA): TGTGCCAGCAGCTTGTGGGGCTCAGGGGCCAACGTCCTGACTTTC. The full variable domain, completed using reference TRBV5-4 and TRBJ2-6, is ETGVTQSPTHLIKTRGQQVTLRCSSQSGHNTVSWYQQALGQGPQFIFQYYREEENGRGNFPPRFSGLQFPNYSSELNVNALELDDSALYLCASSLWGSGANVLTFGAGSRLTVL.

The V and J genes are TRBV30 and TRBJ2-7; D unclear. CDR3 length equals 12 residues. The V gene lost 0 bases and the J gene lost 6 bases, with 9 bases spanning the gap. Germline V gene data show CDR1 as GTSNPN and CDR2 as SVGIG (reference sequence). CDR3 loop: CAWSVMGSEQYF. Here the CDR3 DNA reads TGTGCCTGGAGTGTAATGGGGTCCGAGCAGTACTTC.